This entry lists 21 T cell receptor beta chains sequenced from one sample in a study of early T cells in non-severe SARS-CoV-2 infection. TCRdb re-called the 5' RACE reads with MiXCR, one entry per CDR3 protein. The table records approximately 58,000 distinct CDR3 sequences, 11% of them present only once. The sequenced sample consisted of whole blood. The receptors here all came from an adult who was a healthcare worker with PCR-confirmed SARS-CoV-2 infection or an uninfected control (not recorded which).

This clonotype came up many times. J is TRBJ2-3 and V is TRBV12-3 or TRBV12-4; 8 bases map to TRBD1. CDR3 length equals 14 residues. The V segment lost 4 bases and the J segment 6 bases; nucleotides outside the gene matches: 6. The CDR3 loop is CASSSQTGADTQYF. CDR3 nucleotide sequence: TGTGCCAGCAGTTCACAGACAGGGGCTGATACGCAGTATTTT.

This clonotype was counted ten times or more. Written as DNA, the CDR3 is TGTGCCTGGAGTGTACTTCGGACAGGGGGCTATGGCTACACCTTC. The encoded protein is CAWSVLRTGGYGYTF. This chain connects TRBV30 to TRBJ1-2; the match to TRBD1 covers 10 bases. The V and J ends lost 0 bases and 4 bases, in that order; junction bases with no gene match: 5. The CDR3 runs 15 residues. Germline V gives CDR1 GTSNPN, CDR2 SVGIG (reference sequence). The full variable domain, rest sourced from reference TRBV30 and TRBJ1-2, is SQTIHQWPATLVQPVGSPLSLECTVEGTSNPNLYWYRQAAGRGLQLLFYSVGIGQISSEVPQNLSASRPQDRQFILSSKKLLLSDSGFYLCAWSVLRTGGYGYTFGSGTRLTVV.

The chain joins TRBV29-1 to TRBJ1-1; D possibly corresponds to TRBD1 (5 bases). The CDR3 is 12 amino acids. Trimming removed 7 bases from V and 0 bases from J, with 9 bases in between. The V gene's germline CDR1 is SQVTM and CDR2 ANQGSEA. The CDR3 DNA follows: TGCAGCGCGGGACGGATGAACACTGAAGCTTTCTTT. It codes for CSAGRMNTEAFF. The full variable domain, in which reference TRBV29-1 and TRBJ1-1 provide the parts outside the CDR3, is SAVISQKPSRDICQRGTSLTIQCQVDSQVTMMFWYRQQPGQSLTLIATANQGSEATYESGFVIDKFPISRPNLTFSTLTVSNMSPEDSSIYLCSAGRMNTEAFFGQGTRLTVV.

The table lists this clonotype with many counts. V is TRBV12-3 or TRBV12-4 and J is TRBJ1-2; 11 nucleotides align to TRBD1. The length of the CDR3 is 15 residues. V was clipped by 5 bases and J by 5 bases; unmatched bases: 7. CDR3 loop: CASSPGTGGGYGYTF. CDR3 nucleotide sequence: TGTGCCAGCAGTCCTGGGACAGGGGGAGGATATGGCTACACCTTC.

This clonotype was detected a few times. The chain joins TRBV4-2 to TRBJ2-5, with TRBD2 matching 8 bases. CDR1 and CDR2 from the germline V gene are LGHNA and YNFKEQ. This CDR3 is 14 amino acids long. V dropped 0 bases and J dropped 4; count of bases not matched to a gene: 1. Written as DNA, the CDR3 is TGTGCCAGCAGCCAAGATAGCGGGGTAGAGACCCAGTACTTC. Amino acids: CASSQDSGVETQYF.

This clonotype was detected ten times or more. The chain has TRBV7-2 and TRBJ1-5; the match to TRBD1 covers 8 bases. V trimming: 5 bases; J trimming: 3 bases; junction bases outside the gene matches: 6. Germline lookup yields CDR1 SGHTA and CDR2 FQGNSA. This CDR3 contains 15 residues. The CDR3 nucleotides are TGTGCCAGCAGCACCTGGACAGGGTTCAATCAGCCCCAGCATTTT. This sequence encodes CASSTWTGFNQPQHF. The full variable domain, completed using reference TRBV7-2 and TRBJ1-5, is GAGVSQSPSNKVTEKGKDVELRCDPISGHTALYWYRQSLGQGLEFLIYFQGNSAPDKSGLPSDRFSAERTGGSVSTLTIQRTQQEDSAVYLCASSTWTGFNQPQHFGDGTRLSIL.

This clonotype has ten or more counts. The chain employs TRBV4-2 and TRBJ1-2; D not resolved. Germline loops: CDR1 LGHNA, CDR2 YNFKEQ. This CDR3 comprises 15 residues. V lost 1 base and J lost 0, with 9 bases in between. DNA for the CDR3: TGTGCCAGCAGCCAAGGAGGATTAGCTAACTATGGCTACACCTTC. Protein sequence: CASSQGGLANYGYTF.

This clonotype was seen only a few times. The rearrangement uses TRBV5-1 and TRBJ1-6; D is unclear. Between the trimmed V and J ends, which lost 1 base and 9 bases, there was a span of 14 bases. Germline V gives CDR1 SGHRS, CDR2 YFSETQ. The CDR3 loop spans 15 amino acids. This CDR3 reads CASSLLSNVGSPLHF. The CDR3 DNA is TGCGCCAGCAGCTTGTTAAGCAACGTAGGTTCACCCCTCCACTTT.

This clonotype was found many times. The chain couples TRBV28 to TRBJ1-5; 7 bases match TRBD1. Unmatched junction bases numbered 4, after V lost 4 bases and J lost 1 base. Germline CDR1 MDHEN, CDR2 SYDVKM. This CDR3 region has 15 residues. CDR3 residues: CASSSDRLSNQPQHF. The CDR3 DNA reads TGTGCCAGCAGTTCGGACAGGTTGAGCAATCAGCCCCAGCATTTT.

This clonotype appeared many times. The chain has TRBV12-3 or TRBV12-4 and TRBJ1-2; the D is unclear. Trimming cost V 2 bases and J 4 bases, with 11 bases left between them. CDR3 size: 14 residues. The CDR3 region is CASSLQILGYGYTF. In DNA form, the CDR3 reads TGTGCCAGCAGTTTACAGATTCTCGGCTATGGCTACACCTTC.

This clonotype was recorded a few times. The chain employs TRBV30 and TRBJ2-7; D remains unclear. The CDR3 length is 14 residues. Germline assignment: CDR1 GTSNPN and CDR2 SVGIG (reference sequence). With 3 bases removed from V and 6 bases from J, the gap between germline ends came to 18 bases. The CDR3 loop reads CAWRGGRPRSEQYF. CDR3 in DNA: TGTGCCTGGAGAGGCGGTAGGCCCCGGAGCGAGCAGTACTTC.

This clonotype was detected many times. The rearrangement joins TRBV6-6 to TRBJ1-5; maybe TRBD1 (6 bases). The V end was cut by 7 bases, the J end by 0 bases, with 22 bases between. The germline V gene has CDR1 MNHNY and CDR2 SVGAGI (reference sequence). The CDR3 loop spans 18 amino acids. The CDR3 here is CASTGNHPRGYSNQPQHF. The CDR3 nucleotides read TGTGCCAGCACCGGAAACCACCCCAGGGGATATAGCAATCAGCCCCAGCATTTT.

This clonotype was detected a few times. This chain connects TRBV27 to TRBJ1-5; TRBD1 matches 10 bases. The CDR3 is 15 residues long. The V segment lost 3 bases and the J segment 2 bases; nucleotides outside the gene matches: 1. CDR1 and CDR2 (germline): MNHEY, SMNVEV (reference sequence). The chain's CDR3 is CASSFGTGGNQPQHF. The CDR3 bases are TGTGCCAGCAGTTTCGGGACAGGGGGCAATCAGCCCCAGCATTTT.

J is TRBJ1-2 and V is TRBV20-1; 9 positions agree with TRBD1. The germline gives CDR1 DFQATT, CDR2 SNEGSKA (reference sequence). This CDR3 is 16 amino acids long. V was pared by 3 bases and J by 5 bases, with 13 bases of the junction left unmatched. The CDR3 reads CSARMGQGAFGYGYTF. In nucleotides, the CDR3 is TGCAGTGCTAGGATGGGACAGGGCGCTTTTGGGTATGGCTACACCTTC.

In this sample, this clonotype turned up a few times. The rearrangement joins TRBV4-1 to TRBJ2-2; 8 positions agree with TRBD2. CDR3 length: 16 residues. The V and J ends lost 2 bases and 1 base, in that order; junction bases with no gene match: 3. Germline CDR1 is MGHRA and CDR2 is YSYEKL. The CDR3 spells CASSQTGTRNTGELFF. Here the CDR3 DNA reads TGCGCCAGCAGCCAAACCGGGACTAGGAACACCGGGGAGCTGTTTTTT.

This clonotype was detected only a few times. This rearrangement joins TRBV7-9 to TRBJ1-2; 9 bases agree with TRBD1. The ends lost 4 bases at V and 1 base at J; junction bases unmatched: 10. Germline-derived CDR1 and CDR2 are SEHNR and FQNEAQ (reference sequence). The CDR3 has 17 residues. CDR3: CASSSPVGTGNNYGYTF. The DNA of the CDR3 is TGTGCCAGCAGCTCCCCTGTGGGGACAGGGAATAACTATGGCTACACCTTC.

The chain has TRBV7-9 and TRBJ2-1; D is unresolved. Deletions cut 2 bases from V and 8 bases from J, with 13 bases between. The germline gives CDR1 SEHNR, CDR2 FQNEAQ (reference sequence). The CDR3 is made up of 14 amino acids. CDR3 nucleotide sequence: TGTGCCAGCAGCTTATCGGGCGGAACCGATGAGCAGTTCTTC. Its translation: CASSLSGGTDEQFF. The whole variable domain, remainder taken from reference TRBV7-9 and TRBJ2-1, is DTGVSQNPRHKITKRGQNVTFRCDPISEHNRLYWYRQTLGQGPEFLTYFQNEAQLEKSRLLSDRFSAERPKGSFSTLEIQRTEQGDSAMYLCASSLSGGTDEQFFGPGTRLTVL.

The chain is built from TRBV5-1 and TRBJ1-5; D is perhaps TRBD1 (6 bases). Germline assignment: CDR1 SGHRS and CDR2 YFSETQ. This CDR3 region has 16 residues. Trimming shortened V by 0 bases and J by 3 bases, and 13 bases separated the two germline ends. CDR3 in DNA: TGCGCCAGCAGCTTGGGGCCTACAGGGCCCAATCAGCCCCAGCATTTT. Translation: CASSLGPTGPNQPQHF.

This clonotype was recorded many times. The chain is built from TRBV5-1 and TRBJ1-1, with TRBD1 as a possible D gene (5 bases). The ends were cut back, 4 bases at V and 6 bases at J, with 13 bases in the middle. Germline loops: CDR1 SGHRS, CDR2 YFSETQ. The CDR3 has 13 residues. The CDR3 DNA reads TGCGCCAGCAGCGCGGGAGGGGATGCTGAAGCTTTCTTT. This translates into CASSAGGDAEAFF.

V usage is TRBV9 and J usage is TRBJ2-1; D unclear. Per germline, CDR1 SGDLS and CDR2 YYNGEE. Trimming cost V 0 bases and J 9 bases, with 16 bases left between them. The CDR3 sequence is 15 residues long. The CDR3 loop reads CASSVAPWEGLEQFF. The DNA of the CDR3 is TGTGCCAGCAGCGTAGCGCCCTGGGAAGGGCTTGAGCAGTTCTTC.

In its sample, this clonotype was seen many times. This sequence joins TRBV12-3 or TRBV12-4 and TRBJ2-7; 8 bases agree with TRBD2. The CDR3 loop spans 14 amino acids. The junction had 2 bases not matched to a gene; V was cut back by 1 base and J by 3 bases. CDR3 nucleotide sequence: TGTGCCAGCAGTTTAGGGACTAGCTTCTACGAGCAGTACTTC. Translation gives CASSLGTSFYEQYF.